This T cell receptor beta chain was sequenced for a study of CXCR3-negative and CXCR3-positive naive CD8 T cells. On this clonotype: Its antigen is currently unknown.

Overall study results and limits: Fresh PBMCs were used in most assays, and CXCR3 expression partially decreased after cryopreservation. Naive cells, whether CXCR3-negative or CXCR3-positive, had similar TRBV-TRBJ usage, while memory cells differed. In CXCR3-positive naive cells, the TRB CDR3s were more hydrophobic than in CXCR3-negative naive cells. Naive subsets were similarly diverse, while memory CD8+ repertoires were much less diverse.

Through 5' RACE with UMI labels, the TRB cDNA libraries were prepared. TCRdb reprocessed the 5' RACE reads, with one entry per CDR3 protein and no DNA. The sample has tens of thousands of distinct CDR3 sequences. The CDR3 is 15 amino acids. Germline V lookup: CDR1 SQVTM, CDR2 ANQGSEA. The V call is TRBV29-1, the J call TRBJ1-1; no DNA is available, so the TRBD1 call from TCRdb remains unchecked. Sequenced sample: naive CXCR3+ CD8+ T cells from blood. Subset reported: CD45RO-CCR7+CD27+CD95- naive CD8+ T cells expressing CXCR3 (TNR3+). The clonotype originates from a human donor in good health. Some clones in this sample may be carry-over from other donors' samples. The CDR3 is CSVPPPGRMNTEAFF.